This T cell receptor beta chain was sequenced during a study of blood T cell repertoires in COVID-19. Study at large: T cells, B-cell-depleted T cells, or PBMCs supplied cDNA or gDNA.

In the original workflow: Reference gene primer amplification gave estimated nucleated cell counts. Profiling relied on immunoSEQ multiplex PCR, and the TCRdb table lists in-frame clones only, not all of them. The D gene and trimming were derived from the DNA, and the V and J assignments and clone size from that table. This table holds 150,000 to 200,000 clones, approximately 87% found once. Germline V gene data show CDR1 as SEHNR and CDR2 as FQNEAQ (reference sequence). Trimming took off 6 bases at V and 6 bases at J, with 12 bases between the two ends. This CDR3 comprises 13 residues. The receptor was isolated from a woman aged 70-85 years with COVID-19, enrolled during active disease. The sequenced sample consisted of peripheral blood. The chain joins TRBV7-9 to TRBJ2-1, with D possibly being TRBD2 (6 bases). The CDR3 region has the DNA TGTGCCAGCAGTTTGACTAGTCTCAATGAGCAGTTCTTC. This codes for CASSLTSLNEQFF.